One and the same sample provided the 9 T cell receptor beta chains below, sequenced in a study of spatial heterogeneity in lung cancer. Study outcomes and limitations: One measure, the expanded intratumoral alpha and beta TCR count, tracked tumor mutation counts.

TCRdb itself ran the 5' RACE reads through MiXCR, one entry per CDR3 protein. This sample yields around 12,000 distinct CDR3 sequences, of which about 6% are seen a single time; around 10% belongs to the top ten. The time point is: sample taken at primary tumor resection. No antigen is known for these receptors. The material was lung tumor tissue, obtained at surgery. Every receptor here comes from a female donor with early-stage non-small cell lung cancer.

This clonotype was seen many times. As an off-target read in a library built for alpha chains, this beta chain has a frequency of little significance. CDR3 DNA: TGCGCCAGCAGCCAAGAGGCCTGGACAGAGGTGACCATATATTTT. Translating gives CASSQEAWTEVTIYF. This rearrangement joins TRBV4-1 to TRBJ1-3; TRBD1 might be the D (6 bases). From germline, CDR1 is MGHRA and CDR2 YSYEKL. This CDR3 is built from 15 residues. Trimming shortened V by 0 bases and J by 10 bases, and 16 bases separated the two germline ends.

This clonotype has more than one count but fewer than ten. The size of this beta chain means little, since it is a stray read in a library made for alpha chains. The DNA of the CDR3 is TGTGCCAGCAGCTTAGAGGGGGATTCACCCCTCCACTTT. It translates to CASSLEGDSPLHF. The rearrangement joins TRBV11-2 to TRBJ1-6; the D gene is possibly TRBD1 (5 bases). With 0 bases removed from V and 8 bases from J, the gap between germline ends came to 5 bases. CDR1 and CDR2 (germline): SGHAT, FQNNGV. CDR3 length equals 13 residues.

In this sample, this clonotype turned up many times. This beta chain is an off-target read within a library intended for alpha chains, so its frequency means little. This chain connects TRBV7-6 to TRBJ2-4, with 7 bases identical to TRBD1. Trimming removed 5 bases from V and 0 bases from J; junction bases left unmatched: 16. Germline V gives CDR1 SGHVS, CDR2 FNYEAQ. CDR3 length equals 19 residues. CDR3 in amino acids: CASSPITPQGQLAKNIQYF. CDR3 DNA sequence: TGTGCCAGCAGCCCCATAACCCCCCAGGGACAGCTAGCCAAAAACATTCAGTACTTC.

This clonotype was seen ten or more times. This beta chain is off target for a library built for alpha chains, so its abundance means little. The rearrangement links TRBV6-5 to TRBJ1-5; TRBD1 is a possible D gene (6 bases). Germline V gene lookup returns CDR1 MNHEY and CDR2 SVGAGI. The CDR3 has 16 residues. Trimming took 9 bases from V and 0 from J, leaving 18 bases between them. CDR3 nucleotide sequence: TGTGCCAGTATGGACGGAGGGACACATAGCAATCAGCCCCAGCATTTT. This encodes CASMDGGTHSNQPQHF.

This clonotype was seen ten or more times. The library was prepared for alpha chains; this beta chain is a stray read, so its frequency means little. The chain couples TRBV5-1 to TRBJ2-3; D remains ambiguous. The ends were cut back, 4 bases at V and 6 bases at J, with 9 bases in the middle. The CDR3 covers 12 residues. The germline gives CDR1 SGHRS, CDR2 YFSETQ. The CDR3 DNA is TGCGCCAGCAGCCAAATCGAGGATACGCAGTATTTT. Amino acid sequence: CASSQIEDTQYF.

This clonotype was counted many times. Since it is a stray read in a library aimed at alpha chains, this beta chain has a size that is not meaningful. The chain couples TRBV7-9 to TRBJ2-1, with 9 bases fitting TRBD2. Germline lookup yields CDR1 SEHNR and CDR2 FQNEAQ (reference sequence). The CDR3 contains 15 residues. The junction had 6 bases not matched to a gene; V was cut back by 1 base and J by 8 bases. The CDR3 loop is CASSLGGGALDEQFF. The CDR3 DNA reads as TGTGCCAGCAGCTTAGGCGGGGGGGCCTTGGATGAGCAGTTCTTC.

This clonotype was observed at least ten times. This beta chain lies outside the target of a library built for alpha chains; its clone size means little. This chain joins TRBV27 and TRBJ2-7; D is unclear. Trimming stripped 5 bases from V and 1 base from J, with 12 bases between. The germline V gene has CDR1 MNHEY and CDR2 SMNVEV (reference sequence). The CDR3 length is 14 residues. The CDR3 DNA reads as TGTGCCAGCAGTAGGACGCAGAGGTCCTACGAGCAGTACTTC. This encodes CASSRTQRSYEQYF.

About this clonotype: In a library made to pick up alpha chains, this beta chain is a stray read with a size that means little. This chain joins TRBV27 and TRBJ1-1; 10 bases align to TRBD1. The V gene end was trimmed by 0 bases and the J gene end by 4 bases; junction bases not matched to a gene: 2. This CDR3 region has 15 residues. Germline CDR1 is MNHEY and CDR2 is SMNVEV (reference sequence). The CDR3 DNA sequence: TGTGCCAGCAGTTTATCTGACAGGGGGCGCACTGAAGCTTTCTTT. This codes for CASSLSDRGRTEAFF.

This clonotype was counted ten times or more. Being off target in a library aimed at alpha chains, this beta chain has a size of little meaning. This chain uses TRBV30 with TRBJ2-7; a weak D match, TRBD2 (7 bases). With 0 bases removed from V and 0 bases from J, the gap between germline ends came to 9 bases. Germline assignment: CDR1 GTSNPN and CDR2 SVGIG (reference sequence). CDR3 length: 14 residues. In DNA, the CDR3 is TGTGCCTGGAGTGTGGGGGGGCACTCCTACGAGCAGTACTTC. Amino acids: CAWSVGGHSYEQYF.